This T cell receptor (beta chain) was observed in a study of technical replicates of blood from several donors. With 5 bases clipped from V and 7 bases from J, the junction kept 4 bases outside the gene matches. The CDR3 covers 13 residues. Germline V CDR1 and CDR2: PRHDT, FYEKMQ (reference sequence). Here immunoSEQ multiplex PCR was the method, and the copy in TCRdb shows in-frame clones only, minus some. This table holds roughly 87,000 clones, 90% to 95% found once. The receptor was derived from a human donor in good health. Sequencing was carried out using T cells isolated from PBMCs. The chain combines TRBV13 with TRBJ2-1; 8 bases match TRBD2. CDR3 in DNA: TGTGCCAGCAGCGAAGAGCGGGAGAATGAGCAGTTCTTC. Amino acid sequence: CASSEERENEQFF.